This T cell receptor (beta chain) derives from a study of blood T cell repertoires in COVID-19. About the study: Italy, Spain and the United States were the sources of the convalescent and acute COVID-19 samples.

The CDR3 is 15 residues long. V trimming: 11 bases; J trimming: 8 bases; junction bases outside the gene matches: 15. Germline-derived CDR1 and CDR2 are LGHDT and YNNKEL (reference sequence). The method was immunoSEQ multiplex PCR; TCRdb's version includes in-frame clones alone and lacks a portion of them. This sample has some 150,000 clones, with roughly 84% found just once. Seattle patients were enrolled while actively infected and followed longitudinally. Sample: peripheral blood. This TCR came from a woman aged 55 to 70 with COVID-19, enrolled during active disease. The chain uses TRBV3-1 (or the pseudogene TRBV3-2) and TRBJ2-2; 9 bases fit TRBD2. Here the CDR3 reads CAVKLSGGTLGELFF. The CDR3 DNA is TGTGCCGTCAAGCTCAGCGGGGGGACCCTGGGGGAGCTGTTTTTT.